The entry below describes one T cell receptor beta chain. Its binding antigen is unknown. No base quality information exists; no much larger clone differs at one position. The sample belongs to a study of T cell changes during pregnancy in multiple sclerosis (dated 2019 in TCRdb). At the level of the whole study: The study looked at changes in the T cell repertoire across pregnancy in women with multiple sclerosis.

To prepare the library, the immunoSEQ multiplex PCR assay was applied. Held by TCRdb, this immuneACCESS table contains in-frame sequences only and omits some clones. Under half of the omission traces to an unresolved V gene where checked; the cause of the rest is unknown. This sample gives about 110,000 clones in total; 80% to 95% of them show up just once. 0.65% to 0.9% of the sample is taken by the ten largest. V ends up 4 bases short and J 13 bases short, with an unmatched junction base count of 2. Including cysteine and phenylalanine, the CDR3 has 12 amino acids. Only the CDR3 region is kept as DNA, spanning 36 bases read in frame from base 1. CDR1 and CDR2, looked up from the germline V gene, are SGHTA and FQGNSA.

Material: peripheral blood, obtained in the third trimester of pregnancy. The V and J genes are TRBV7-2 and TRBJ2-1, and 12 junctional nucleotides match TRBD1. This clonotype was obtained from a female donor in good health, enrolled as a control in a pregnancy study. The DNA is TGTGCCAGCAGCTGGGACAGGGGGCAACAGTTCTTC. Translated, it gives CASSWDRGQQFF.